The rows below give T cell receptor beta chains drawn from one sample of a study of blood T cell repertoires in COVID-19. Sequencing was performed with immunoSEQ multiplex PCR; in TCRdb, only in-frame clones are kept and a portion is missing. The table lists approximately 250,000 clones, 70% to 90% of them singletons. The sample consisted of PBMCs or T cells enriched from blood (not recorded which). These receptors were taken from a woman under 40 who had recovered from COVID-19. Each CDR3 is given with its conserved first and last residue. The D gene is left open where the match is weak. Clone size is given for some rows only: seen once, a few or many times, or a class if the clone is expanded.

size: NA; V: TRBV9; D: NA; J: TRBJ2-5; DNA: TGTGCCAGCAGCGACACAGGGTTAGAGACCCAGTACTTC; CDR3: CASSDTGLETQYF
size: NA; V: TRBV7-3; D: TRBD2; J: TRBJ2-7; DNA: TGTGCCAGCAGCTTAGCCCCGCCGGGCTTGACTAGCGGAACCTACGAGCAGTACTTC; CDR3: CASSLAPPGLTSGTYEQYF
size: once; V: TRBV3-1/TRBV3-2; D: NA; J: TRBJ2-3; DNA: TGTGCCAGCAGCCACAAGACAGTCACAGATACGCAGTATTTT; CDR3: CASSHKTVTDTQYF
size: once; V: TRBV9; D: NA; J: TRBJ2-1; DNA: TGTGCCAGCAGCGTAACGTGGGGGGTCAACAATGAGCAGTTCTTC; CDR3: CASSVTWGVNNEQFF
size: NA; V: TRBV6-6; D: TRBD1; J: TRBJ2-1; DNA: TGTGCCAGCAGTTACGGGACAGGGGTGAGCAATGAGCAGTTCTTC; CDR3: CASSYGTGVSNEQFF
size: once; V: TRBV9; D: TRBD2; J: TRBJ2-4; DNA: TGTGCCAGCAGCGTAGGTGGGACTAGCGGGAAGAACATTCAGTACTTC; CDR3: CASSVGGTSGKNIQYF
size: NA; V: TRBV7-9; D: NA; J: TRBJ2-1; DNA: TGTGCCAGCAGCTTAAGTCAGGGCAGTGAGCAGTTCTTC; CDR3: CASSLSQGSEQFF
size: NA; V: TRBV15; D: NA; J: TRBJ1-2; DNA: TGTGCCACCAGCACAGGGAATAACTATGGCTACACCTTC; CDR3: CATSTGNNYGYTF
size: NA; V: TRBV28; D: NA; J: TRBJ1-5; DNA: TGTGCCAGCAGTTTACGGCGCGGGCGGCTGAATCAGCCCCAGCATTTT; CDR3: CASSLRRGRLNQPQHF
size: NA; V: TRBV5-4; D: TRBD2; J: TRBJ2-7; DNA: TGTGCCAGCAGCGAATCTAGCGGGTTGGCCTACGAGCAGTACTTC; CDR3: CASSESSGLAYEQYF
size: NA; V: TRBV5-4; D: NA; J: TRBJ2-1; DNA: TGTGCCAGCAGCTTGGGGGGGGGCCCCTACAATGAGCAGTTCTTC; CDR3: CASSLGGGPYNEQFF
size: NA; V: TRBV5-5; D: NA; J: TRBJ1-1; DNA: TGTGCCAGCAGCTCTGGAGGGGACCGGTCCTTCACTGAAGCTTTCTTT; CDR3: CASSSGGDRSFTEAFF
size: NA; V: TRBV11-2; D: NA; J: TRBJ1-2; DNA: TGTGCCAGCAGCTGGACAGATCCTAACTATGGCTACACCTTC; CDR3: CASSWTDPNYGYTF
size: few; V: TRBV11-2; D: TRBD2; J: TRBJ2-3; DNA: TGTGCCAGCAGCTTAGGGCAGCGGGGGGACCCTACAGATACGCAGTATTTT; CDR3: CASSLGQRGDPTDTQYF
size: NA; V: TRBV28; D: NA; J: TRBJ1-5; DNA: TGTGCCAGCAGTTTATTCCCCCCGGGTTGGACTAATAGCAATCAGCCCCAGCATTTT; CDR3: CASSLFPPGWTNSNQPQHF
size: NA; V: TRBV24-1; D: NA; J: TRBJ1-4; DNA: TGTGCCACCCGCGGGGCCGCAACTAATGAAAAACTGTTTTTT; CDR3: CATRGAATNEKLFF
size: once; V: TRBV6-1; D: NA; J: TRBJ1-5; DNA: TGTGCCAGCAGTGACAGTAATTATAGCAATCAGCCCCAGCATTTT; CDR3: CASSDSNYSNQPQHF
size: NA; V: TRBV5-1; D: NA; J: TRBJ1-1; DNA: TGCGCCAGCAGCTCGATGGACAGCTCTGAAGCTTTCTTT; CDR3: CASSSMDSSEAFF
size: NA; V: TRBV7-3; D: TRBD1; J: TRBJ2-2; DNA: TGTGCCAGCAGCCCGGGACAGGGGGCCACCGGGGAGCTGTTTTTT; CDR3: CASSPGQGATGELFF
size: NA; V: TRBV6-5; D: TRBD1; J: TRBJ2-7; DNA: TGTGCCAGCGGAGACAGGGTTTGGTACGAGCAGTACTTC; CDR3: CASGDRVWYEQYF
size: NA; V: TRBV13; D: NA; J: TRBJ1-2; DNA: TGTGCCAGCAGCTCCAGGGAAGCTAACTATGGCTACACCTTC; CDR3: CASSSREANYGYTF
size: NA; V: TRBV28; D: NA; J: TRBJ1-1; DNA: TGTGCCAGCAGTTTAACCTCGCAGGGCCTGAACACTGAAGCTTTCTTT; CDR3: CASSLTSQGLNTEAFF
size: NA; V: TRBV7-9; D: NA; J: TRBJ2-5; DNA: TGTGCCAGCAGCGCCAGGCAAGAGACCCAGTACTTC; CDR3: CASSARQETQYF
size: NA; V: TRBV7-3; D: NA; J: TRBJ2-7; DNA: TGTGCCAGCAGCTTATACAGGGACGACGAGCAGTACTTC; CDR3: CASSLYRDDEQYF
size: NA; V: TRBV20-1; D: TRBD2; J: TRBJ2-3; DNA: TGCAGTGCTAGTGGGCGGGGGTTAGGGAGCACAGATACGCAGTATTTT; CDR3: CSASGRGLGSTDTQYF
size: NA; V: TRBV19; D: TRBD1; J: TRBJ2-1; DNA: TGTGCCAGTAGTTGGTGGGACAGGGTAGAAAATGAGCAGTTCTTC; CDR3: CASSWWDRVENEQFF
size: few; V: TRBV18; D: TRBD2; J: TRBJ2-1; DNA: TGTGCCAGCTCACCCGGACTAGTGGGTAATGAGCAGTTCTTC; CDR3: CASSPGLVGNEQFF
size: NA; V: TRBV7-2; D: NA; J: TRBJ2-3; DNA: TGTGCCAGCAGCTTAGCCGGGTCAGCCACCTCCACAGATACGCAGTATTTT; CDR3: CASSLAGSATSTDTQYF
size: once; V: TRBV28; D: NA; J: TRBJ1-2; DNA: TGTGCCAGCAGTTTCCCCGGACACCTTGGCCCCTATGGCTACACCTTC; CDR3: CASSFPGHLGPYGYTF
size: NA; V: TRBV28; D: NA; J: TRBJ1-1; DNA: TGTGCCAGCCAAGCGGTTAACGGTTGGCGGGAGAACACTGAAGCTTTCTTT; CDR3: CASQAVNGWRENTEAFF
size: NA; V: TRBV7-8; D: NA; J: TRBJ2-3; DNA: TGTGCCAGCAGCTTAGTTTGGAGGGGAAGCACAGATACGCAGTATTTT; CDR3: CASSLVWRGSTDTQYF
size: NA; V: TRBV15; D: TRBD1; J: TRBJ1-1; DNA: TGTGCCACCGCGGGACAGAGGAACACTGAAGCTTTCTTT; CDR3: CATAGQRNTEAFF
size: NA; V: TRBV30; D: NA; J: TRBJ1-6; DNA: TGTGCCTGGACTTGGGGGGTTTCACCCCTCCACTTT; CDR3: CAWTWGVSPLHF
size: NA; V: TRBV24-1; D: NA; J: TRBJ2-4; DNA: TGTGCCACCAGTGATCCAGGGAAAAGCAAAAACATTCAGTACTTC; CDR3: CATSDPGKSKNIQYF
size: NA; V: TRBV7-2; D: NA; J: TRBJ1-2; DNA: TGTGCCAGCAGCCCTGCGGGGGCAGGAACCAATTATGGCTACACCTTC; CDR3: CASSPAGAGTNYGYTF
size: NA; V: TRBV4-2; D: NA; J: TRBJ2-3; DNA: TGTGCCAGCAGCCAAGACGGGAGTAGCACAGATACGCAGTATTTT; CDR3: CASSQDGSSTDTQYF
size: NA; V: TRBV20-1; D: NA; J: TRBJ1-5; DNA: TGCAGTGCTAGTTCCGTAGATAGCAATCAGCCCCAGCATTTT; CDR3: CSASSVDSNQPQHF
size: NA; V: TRBV25-1; D: TRBD2; J: TRBJ2-1; DNA: TGTGCCAGCAGTGGGGGACTAGCGGGGGACAATGAGCAGTTCTTC; CDR3: CASSGGLAGDNEQFF
size: NA; V: TRBV4-1; D: NA; J: TRBJ2-1; DNA: TGCGCCAGCAGCCTGGGAGGAGGGAATGGGAGCCCCGAGCAGTTCTTC; CDR3: CASSLGGGNGSPEQFF
size: NA; V: TRBV14; D: NA; J: TRBJ2-3; DNA: TGTGCCAGCAGCCAAGTCCCGGGACTCTTCACAGATACGCAGTATTTT; CDR3: CASSQVPGLFTDTQYF
size: once; V: TRBV29-1; D: NA; J: TRBJ2-7; DNA: TGCAGCGTTGTTTGGGCAGAAGTCTCCTACGAGCAGTACTTC; CDR3: CSVVWAEVSYEQYF
size: NA; V: TRBV5-1; D: NA; J: TRBJ1-5; DNA: TGCGCCAGCAGCCCAGCCAGGGCCGGAAGCAATCAGCCCCAGCATTTT; CDR3: CASSPARAGSNQPQHF
size: NA; V: TRBV3-1/TRBV3-2; D: TRBD1; J: TRBJ1-2; DNA: TGTGCCAGCAGCCGTACGACAGGGGGCGCGGTCTATGGCTACACCTTC; CDR3: CASSRTTGGAVYGYTF
size: NA; V: TRBV27; D: TRBD1; J: TRBJ2-2; DNA: TGTGCCAGCAGTTTCGGGACAGGGGGCTTGAGGGAGCTGTTTTTT; CDR3: CASSFGTGGLRELFF
size: few; V: TRBV5-1; D: TRBD1; J: TRBJ2-1; DNA: TGCGCCAGCAGCTTGGTCCCAGGGGGTGGGCACAATGAGCAGTTCTTC; CDR3: CASSLVPGGGHNEQFF
size: NA; V: TRBV28; D: NA; J: TRBJ2-1; DNA: TGTGCCAGCAGGCTAGCCCCTGGGGGGAACAATGAGCAGTTCTTC; CDR3: CASRLAPGGNNEQFF
size: NA; V: TRBV29-1; D: NA; J: TRBJ2-1; DNA: TGCAGCGTTGTGGAAGTTTACAGTGAGCAGTTCTTC; CDR3: CSVVEVYSEQFF